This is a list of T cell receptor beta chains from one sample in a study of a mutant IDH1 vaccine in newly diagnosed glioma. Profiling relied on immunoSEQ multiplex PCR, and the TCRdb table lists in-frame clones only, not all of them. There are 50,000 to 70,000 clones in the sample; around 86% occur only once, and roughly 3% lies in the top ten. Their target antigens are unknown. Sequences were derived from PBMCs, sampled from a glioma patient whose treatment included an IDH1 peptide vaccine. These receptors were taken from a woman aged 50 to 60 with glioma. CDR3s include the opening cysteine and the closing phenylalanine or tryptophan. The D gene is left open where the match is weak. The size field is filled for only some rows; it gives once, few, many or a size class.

DNA: TGCAGCGCTCGAGACACCGGGGAGCTGTTTTTT; CDR3: CSARDTGELFF; J: TRBJ2-2; size: -; V: TRBV29-1; D: -
DNA: TGTGCCAGCTCACGGGGGAGGGACTATGGCTACACCTTC; CDR3: CASSRGRDYGYTF; J: TRBJ1-2; size: few; V: TRBV18; D: -
DNA: TGTGCCAGCAGTTTAGGGACAGGGCTCGGGGATGGCTACACCTTC; CDR3: CASSLGTGLGDGYTF; J: TRBJ1-2; size: once; V: TRBV28; D: TRBD1
DNA: TGCGCCAGCAGCCTAGCACTATCGCTTGGGGAAGCTTTCTTT; CDR3: CASSLALSLGEAFF; J: TRBJ1-1; size: -; V: TRBV5-1; D: -
DNA: TGTGCCAGCTCACCGCGGGACCCTACCGTAAAAGAGACCCAGTACTTC; CDR3: CASSPRDPTVKETQYF; J: TRBJ2-5; size: -; V: TRBV18; D: -
DNA: TGTGCCAGCAGTTACTCGAAAGGGGGGGTTTGGGAAAAACTGTTTTTT; CDR3: CASSYSKGGVWEKLFF; J: TRBJ1-4; size: -; V: TRBV6-5; D: -
DNA: TGTGCCAGCAGTTACTCGAAGGGACAGGGATCTGAGCAGTTCTTC; CDR3: CASSYSKGQGSEQFF; J: TRBJ2-1; size: once; V: TRBV6-5; D: TRBD1
DNA: TGTGCCTGGAGTCCAGGGATAAACACCATATATTTT; CDR3: CAWSPGINTIYF; J: TRBJ1-3; size: -; V: TRBV30; D: -
DNA: TGTGCCAGCAGTGCCATGCGGACAGAAGAGACCCAGTACTTC; CDR3: CASSAMRTEETQYF; J: TRBJ2-5; size: few; V: TRBV25-1; D: -
DNA: TGTGCCAGCAGCTTTAGCGGGGGGGCCGGGGAGACCCAGTACTTC; CDR3: CASSFSGGAGETQYF; J: TRBJ2-5; size: -; V: TRBV7-2; D: TRBD2
DNA: TGTGCCAGCAGCGTAGGTGGCAGGGGTAGCGACGAGCAGTACTTC; CDR3: CASSVGGRGSDEQYF; J: TRBJ2-7; size: -; V: TRBV9; D: -
DNA: TGTGCCAGCAGCTCCGACAGGGGGATTCAAGAGACCCAGTACTTC; CDR3: CASSSDRGIQETQYF; J: TRBJ2-5; size: -; V: TRBV7-9; D: TRBD1
DNA: TGTGCCACCAGCAGAGAGATGGGCACTGAAGCTTTCTTT; CDR3: CATSREMGTEAFF; J: TRBJ1-1; size: -; V: TRBV15; D: -
DNA: TGTGCTAGTGGTGCCGGACTAGCCGACACAGATACGCAGTATTTT; CDR3: CASGAGLADTDTQYF; J: TRBJ2-3; size: few; V: TRBV12-5; D: TRBD2
DNA: TGTGCCAGCAGCTTAGGGCTAGCGGGGGGGCAAGAGACCCAGTACTTC; CDR3: CASSLGLAGGQETQYF; J: TRBJ2-5; size: -; V: TRBV7-2; D: TRBD2
DNA: TGTGCCAGCAGCTTGGGCGGGGGGGGCTCTAGCACAGATACGCAGTATTTT; CDR3: CASSLGGGGSSTDTQYF; J: TRBJ2-3; size: -; V: TRBV7-9; D: TRBD2